This T cell receptor (beta chain) came from a study of blood T cell repertoires in COVID-19. Study summary: Samples taken during acute and convalescent COVID-19 were collected in the United States, Italy and Spain.

Libraries were prepared by immunoSEQ multiplex PCR; TCRdb keeps only in-frame clonotypes and omits some of them. This table holds hundreds of thousands of clones, about three quarters found once. The CDR3 sequence is 15 residues long. Trimming left V 3 bases short and J 1 base short, with 13 bases between. Looked up from germline, CDR1 is KGHSH and CDR2 is LQKENI. The sequence came from a woman over 75 with acute or convalescent COVID-19. The specimen sequenced was peripheral blood. This chain joins TRBV18 and TRBJ2-7, with a weak D call TRBD1 (5 bases). The CDR3 DNA reads TGTGCCAGCTCACCCCACCAGGGCTCGTCCTACGAGCAGTACTTC. Its protein is CASSPHQGSSYEQYF.